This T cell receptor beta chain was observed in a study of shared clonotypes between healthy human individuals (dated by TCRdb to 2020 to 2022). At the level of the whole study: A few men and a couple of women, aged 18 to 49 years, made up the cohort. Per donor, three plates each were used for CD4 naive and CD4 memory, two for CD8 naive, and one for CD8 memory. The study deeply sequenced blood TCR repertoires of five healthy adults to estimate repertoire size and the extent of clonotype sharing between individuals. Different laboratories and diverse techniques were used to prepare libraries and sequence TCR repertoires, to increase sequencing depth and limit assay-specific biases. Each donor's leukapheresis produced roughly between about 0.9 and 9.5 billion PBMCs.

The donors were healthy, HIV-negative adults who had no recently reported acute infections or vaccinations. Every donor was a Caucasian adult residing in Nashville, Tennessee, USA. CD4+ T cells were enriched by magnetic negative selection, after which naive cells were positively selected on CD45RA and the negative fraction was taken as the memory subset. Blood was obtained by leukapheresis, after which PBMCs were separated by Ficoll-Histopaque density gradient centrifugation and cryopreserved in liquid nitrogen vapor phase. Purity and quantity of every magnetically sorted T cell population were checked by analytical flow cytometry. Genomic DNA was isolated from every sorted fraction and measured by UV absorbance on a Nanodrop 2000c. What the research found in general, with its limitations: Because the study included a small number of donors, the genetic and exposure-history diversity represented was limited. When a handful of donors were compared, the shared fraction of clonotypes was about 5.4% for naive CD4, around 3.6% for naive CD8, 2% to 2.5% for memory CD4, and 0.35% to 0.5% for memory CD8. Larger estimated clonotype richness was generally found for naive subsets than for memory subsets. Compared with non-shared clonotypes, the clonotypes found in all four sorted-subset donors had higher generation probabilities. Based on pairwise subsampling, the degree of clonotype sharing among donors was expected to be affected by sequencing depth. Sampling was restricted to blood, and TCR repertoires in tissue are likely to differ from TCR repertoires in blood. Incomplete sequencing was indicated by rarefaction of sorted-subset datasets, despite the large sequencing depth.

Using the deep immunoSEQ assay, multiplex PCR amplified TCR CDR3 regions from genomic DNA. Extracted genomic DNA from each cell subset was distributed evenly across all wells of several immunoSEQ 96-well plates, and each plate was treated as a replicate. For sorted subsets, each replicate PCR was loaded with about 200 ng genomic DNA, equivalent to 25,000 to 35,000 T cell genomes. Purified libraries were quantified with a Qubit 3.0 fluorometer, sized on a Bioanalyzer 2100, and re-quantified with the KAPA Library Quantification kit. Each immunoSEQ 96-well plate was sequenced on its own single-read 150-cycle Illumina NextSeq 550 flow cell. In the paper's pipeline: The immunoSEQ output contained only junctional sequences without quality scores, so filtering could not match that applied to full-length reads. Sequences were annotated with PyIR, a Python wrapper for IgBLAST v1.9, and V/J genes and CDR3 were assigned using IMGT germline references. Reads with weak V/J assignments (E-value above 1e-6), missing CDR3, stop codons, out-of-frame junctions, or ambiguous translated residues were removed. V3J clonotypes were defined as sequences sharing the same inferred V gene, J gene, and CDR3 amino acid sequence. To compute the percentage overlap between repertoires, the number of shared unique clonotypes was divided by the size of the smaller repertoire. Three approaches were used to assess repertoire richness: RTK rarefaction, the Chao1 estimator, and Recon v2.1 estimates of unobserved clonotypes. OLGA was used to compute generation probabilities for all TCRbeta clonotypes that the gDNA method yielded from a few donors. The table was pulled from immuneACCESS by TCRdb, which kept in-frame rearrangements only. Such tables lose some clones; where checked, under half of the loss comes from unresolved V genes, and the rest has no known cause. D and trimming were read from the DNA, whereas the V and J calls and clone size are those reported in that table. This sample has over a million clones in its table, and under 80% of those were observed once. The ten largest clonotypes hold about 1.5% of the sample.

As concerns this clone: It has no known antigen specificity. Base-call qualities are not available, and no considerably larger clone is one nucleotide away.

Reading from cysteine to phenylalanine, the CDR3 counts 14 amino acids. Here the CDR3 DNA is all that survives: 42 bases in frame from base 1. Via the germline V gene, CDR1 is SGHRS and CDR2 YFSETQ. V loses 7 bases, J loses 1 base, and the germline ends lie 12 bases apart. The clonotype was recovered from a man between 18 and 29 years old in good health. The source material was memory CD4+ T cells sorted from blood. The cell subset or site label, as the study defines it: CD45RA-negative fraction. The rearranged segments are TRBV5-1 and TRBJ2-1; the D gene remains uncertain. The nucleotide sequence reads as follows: TGCGCCAGCGGGGTACAGAATTCCTACAATGAGCAGTTCTTC. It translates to CASGVQNSYNEQFF.